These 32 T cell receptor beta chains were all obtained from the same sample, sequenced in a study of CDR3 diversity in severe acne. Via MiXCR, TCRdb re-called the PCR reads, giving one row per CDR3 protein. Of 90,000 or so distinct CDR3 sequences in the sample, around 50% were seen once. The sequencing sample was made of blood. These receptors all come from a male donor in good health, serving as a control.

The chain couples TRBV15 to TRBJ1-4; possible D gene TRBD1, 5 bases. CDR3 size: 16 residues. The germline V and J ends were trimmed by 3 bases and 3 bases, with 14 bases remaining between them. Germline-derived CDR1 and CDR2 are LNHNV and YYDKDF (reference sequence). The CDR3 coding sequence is TGTGCCACCAGCAGGGGACGGGGGAAGGCTAATGAAAAACTGTTTTTT. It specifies CATSRGRGKANEKLFF. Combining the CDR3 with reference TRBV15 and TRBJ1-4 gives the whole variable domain DAMVIQNPRYQVTQFGKPVTLSCSQTLNHNVMYWYQQKSSQAPKLLFHYYDKDFNNEADTPDNFQSRRPNTSFCFLDIRSPGLGDTAMYLCATSRGRGKANEKLFFGSGTQLSVL.

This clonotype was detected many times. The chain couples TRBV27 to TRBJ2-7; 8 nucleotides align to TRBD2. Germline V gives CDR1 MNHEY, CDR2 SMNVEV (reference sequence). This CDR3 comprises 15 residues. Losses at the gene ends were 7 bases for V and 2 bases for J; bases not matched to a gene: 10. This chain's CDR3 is CASTPAAGGAYEQYF. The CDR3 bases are TGTGCCAGCACCCCAGCTGCGGGGGGCGCCTACGAGCAGTACTTC.

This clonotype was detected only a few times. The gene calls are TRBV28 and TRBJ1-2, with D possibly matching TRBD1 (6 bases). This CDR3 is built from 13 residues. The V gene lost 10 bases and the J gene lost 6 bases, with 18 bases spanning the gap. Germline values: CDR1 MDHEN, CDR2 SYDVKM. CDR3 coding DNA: TGTGCCATCCCAACAGGGTTGGGGGATGGCTACACCTTC. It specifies CAIPTGLGDGYTF.

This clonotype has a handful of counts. CDR3 bases: TGCGCCAGCAGCCAAGATGGGAACCTAGCCCTCTATGGCTACACCTTC. It codes for CASSQDGNLALYGYTF. The rearrangement links TRBV4-1 to TRBJ1-2, with unresolved D. Per the germline V gene, CDR1 is MGHRA and CDR2 is YSYEKL. The CDR3 consists of 16 residues. V was shortened by 0 bases and J by 4 bases, with 15 bases between the two germline ends.

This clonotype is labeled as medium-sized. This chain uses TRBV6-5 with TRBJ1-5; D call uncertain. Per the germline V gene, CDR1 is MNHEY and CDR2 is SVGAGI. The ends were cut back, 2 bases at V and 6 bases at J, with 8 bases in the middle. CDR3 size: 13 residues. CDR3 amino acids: CASSYRPFQPQHF. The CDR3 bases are TGTGCCAGCAGTTACAGGCCGTTTCAGCCCCAGCATTTT.

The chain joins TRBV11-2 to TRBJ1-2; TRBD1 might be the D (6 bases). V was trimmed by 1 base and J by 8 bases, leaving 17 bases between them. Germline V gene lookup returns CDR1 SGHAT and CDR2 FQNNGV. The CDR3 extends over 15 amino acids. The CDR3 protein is CASSLGFRGAFGYTF. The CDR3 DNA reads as TGTGCCAGCAGCTTAGGTTTCAGGGGAGCTTTCGGCTACACCTTC.

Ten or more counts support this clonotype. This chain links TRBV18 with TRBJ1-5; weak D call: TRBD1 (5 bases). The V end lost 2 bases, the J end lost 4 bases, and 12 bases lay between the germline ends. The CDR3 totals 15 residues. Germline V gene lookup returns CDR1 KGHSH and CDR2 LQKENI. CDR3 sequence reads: CASSPGTTINQPQHF. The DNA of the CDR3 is TGTGCCAGCTCACCAGGGACGACTATTAATCAGCCCCAGCATTTT.

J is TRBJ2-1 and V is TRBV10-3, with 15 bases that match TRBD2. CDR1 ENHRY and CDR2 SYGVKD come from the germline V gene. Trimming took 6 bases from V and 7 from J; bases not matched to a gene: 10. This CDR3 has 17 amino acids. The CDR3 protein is CAISNTGTSGRRNEQFF. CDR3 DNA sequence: TGTGCCATCAGCAACACCGGGACTAGCGGGAGGAGGAATGAGCAGTTCTTC.

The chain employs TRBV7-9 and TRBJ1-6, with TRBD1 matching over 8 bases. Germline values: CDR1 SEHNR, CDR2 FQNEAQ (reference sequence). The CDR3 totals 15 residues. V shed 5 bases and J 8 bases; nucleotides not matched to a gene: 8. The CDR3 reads CASSRTGRVDSPLHF. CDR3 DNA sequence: TGTGCCAGCAGCCGGACAGGGCGGGTAGATTCACCCCTCCACTTT.

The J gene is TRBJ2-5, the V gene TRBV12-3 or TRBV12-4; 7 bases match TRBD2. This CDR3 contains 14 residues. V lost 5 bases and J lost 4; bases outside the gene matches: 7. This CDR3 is CASSDSGGGETQYF. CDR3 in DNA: TGTGCCAGCAGTGACAGTGGCGGGGGAGAGACCCAGTACTTC.

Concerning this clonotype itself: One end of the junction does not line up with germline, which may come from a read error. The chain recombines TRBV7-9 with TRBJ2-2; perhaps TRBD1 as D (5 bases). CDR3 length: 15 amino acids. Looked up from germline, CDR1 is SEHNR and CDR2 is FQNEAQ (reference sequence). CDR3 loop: CASSPQGANTGELFF. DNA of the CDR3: TGTGCTAGCAGCCCGCAGGGCGCGAACACCGGGGAGCTGTTTTTT. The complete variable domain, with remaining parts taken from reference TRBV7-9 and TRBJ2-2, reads DTGVSQNPRHKITKRGQNVTFRCDPISEHNRLYWYRQTLGQGPEFLTYFQNEAQLEKSRLLSDRFSAERPKGSFSTLEIQRTEQGDSAMYLCASSPQGANTGELFFGEGSRLTVL.

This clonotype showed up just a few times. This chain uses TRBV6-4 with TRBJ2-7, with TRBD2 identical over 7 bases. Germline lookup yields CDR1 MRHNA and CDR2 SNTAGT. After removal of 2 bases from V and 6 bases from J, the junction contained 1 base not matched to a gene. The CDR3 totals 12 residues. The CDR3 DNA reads TGTGCCAGCAGTGACGCGGGGGTCGAGCAGTACTTC. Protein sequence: CASSDAGVEQYF.

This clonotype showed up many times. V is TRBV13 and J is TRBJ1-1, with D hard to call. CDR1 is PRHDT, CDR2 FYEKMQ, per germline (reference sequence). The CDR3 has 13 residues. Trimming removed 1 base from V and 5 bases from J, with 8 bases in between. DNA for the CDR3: TGTGCCAGCAGCTTAGAAATTGGGACTGAAGCTTTCTTT. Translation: CASSLEIGTEAFF.

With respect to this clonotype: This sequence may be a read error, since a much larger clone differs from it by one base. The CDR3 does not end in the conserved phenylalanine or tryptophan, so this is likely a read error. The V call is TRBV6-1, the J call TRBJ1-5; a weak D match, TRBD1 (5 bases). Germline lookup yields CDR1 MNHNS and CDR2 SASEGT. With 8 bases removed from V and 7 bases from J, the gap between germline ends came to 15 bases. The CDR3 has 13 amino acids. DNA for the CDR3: TGTGCCAGCGCGGAGCAGGGATCACAGCCCCAGCATTCT. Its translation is CASAEQGSQPQHS.

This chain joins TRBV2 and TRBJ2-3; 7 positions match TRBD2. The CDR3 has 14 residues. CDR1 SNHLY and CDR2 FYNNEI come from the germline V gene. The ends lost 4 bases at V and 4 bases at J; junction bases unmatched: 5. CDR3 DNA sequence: TGTGCCAGCAGTGGCGGGGGAGTGTCAGATACGCAGTATTTT. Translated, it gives CASSGGGVSDTQYF.

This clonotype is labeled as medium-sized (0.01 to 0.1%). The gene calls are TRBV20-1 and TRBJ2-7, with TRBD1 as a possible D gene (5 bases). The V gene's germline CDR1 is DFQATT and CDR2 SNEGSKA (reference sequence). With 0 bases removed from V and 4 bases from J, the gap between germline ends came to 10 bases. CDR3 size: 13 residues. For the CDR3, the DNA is TGCAGTGCTAGAGACAGGGCGGAGTACGAGCAGTACTTC. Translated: CSARDRAEYEQYF.

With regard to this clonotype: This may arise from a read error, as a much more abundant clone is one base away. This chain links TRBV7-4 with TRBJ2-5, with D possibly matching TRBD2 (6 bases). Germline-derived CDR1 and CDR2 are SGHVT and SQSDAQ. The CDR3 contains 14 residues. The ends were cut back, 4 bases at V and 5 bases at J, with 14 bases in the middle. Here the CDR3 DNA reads TGTGCCAGCAGCTCCTCTGGAGGGCCGGAGACCCAGTACTTC. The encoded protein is CASSSSGGPETQYF. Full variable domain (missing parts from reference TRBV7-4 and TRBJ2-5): GAGVSQSPRYKVAKRGRDVALRCDSISGHVTLYWYRQTLGQGSEVLTYSQSDAQRDKSGRPSGRFSAERPERSVSTLKIQRTEQGDSAVYLCASSSSGGPETQYFGPGTRLLVL.

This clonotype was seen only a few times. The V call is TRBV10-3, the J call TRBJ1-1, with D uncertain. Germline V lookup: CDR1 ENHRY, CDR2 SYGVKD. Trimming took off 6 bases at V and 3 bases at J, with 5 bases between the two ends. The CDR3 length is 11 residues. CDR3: CAISRDTEAFF. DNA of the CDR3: TGTGCCATCAGCCGAGACACTGAAGCTTTCTTT.

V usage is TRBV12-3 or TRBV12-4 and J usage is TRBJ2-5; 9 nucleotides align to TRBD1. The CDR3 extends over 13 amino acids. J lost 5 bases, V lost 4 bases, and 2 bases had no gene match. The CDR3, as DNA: TGTGCCAGCAGTTACAGGGGGCGGGAGACCCAGTACTTC. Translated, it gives CASSYRGRETQYF.

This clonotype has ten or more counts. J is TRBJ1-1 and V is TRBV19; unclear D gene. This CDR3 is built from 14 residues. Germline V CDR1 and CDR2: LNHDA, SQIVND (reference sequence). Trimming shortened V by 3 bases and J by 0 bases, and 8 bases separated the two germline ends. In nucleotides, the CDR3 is TGTGCCAGTAGTATCCATTTCATGAACACTGAAGCTTTCTTT. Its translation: CASSIHFMNTEAFF.

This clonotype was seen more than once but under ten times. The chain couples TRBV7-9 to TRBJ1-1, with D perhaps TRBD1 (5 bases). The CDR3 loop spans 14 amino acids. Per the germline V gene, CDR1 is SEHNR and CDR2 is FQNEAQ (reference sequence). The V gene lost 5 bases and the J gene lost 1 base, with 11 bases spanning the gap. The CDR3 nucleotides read TGTGCCAGCAGCCTCGGGACGGCGAACACTGAAGCTTTCTTT. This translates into CASSLGTANTEAFF.

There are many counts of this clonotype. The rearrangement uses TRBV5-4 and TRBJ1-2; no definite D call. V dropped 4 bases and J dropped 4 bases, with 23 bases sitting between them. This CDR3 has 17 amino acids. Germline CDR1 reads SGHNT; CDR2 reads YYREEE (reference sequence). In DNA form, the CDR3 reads TGTGCCAGCAGCACCCCATCGGGGTCTAATCCCGTCTATGGCTACACCTTC. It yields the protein CASSTPSGSNPVYGYTF.

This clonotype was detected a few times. CDR3 in DNA: TGTGCCAGCAGTGCTACAGGGGGGCGTGGGACCCAGTACTTC. This sequence encodes CASSATGGRGTQYF. V is TRBV6-2 or TRBV6-3 and J is TRBJ2-5; 8 bases match TRBD1. The ends lost 5 bases at V and 7 bases at J; junction bases unmatched: 9. The CDR3 has 14 residues. CDR1 is MNHEY and CDR2 is SVGEGT in the germline V gene.

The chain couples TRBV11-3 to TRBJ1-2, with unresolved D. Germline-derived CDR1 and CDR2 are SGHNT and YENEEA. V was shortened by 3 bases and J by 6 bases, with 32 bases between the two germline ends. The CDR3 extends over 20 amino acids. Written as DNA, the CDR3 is TGTGCCAGCAGCTTCCTCAAAAGCTCGGGGAAACCTAAACTTAAGCATGGCTACACCTTC. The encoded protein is CASSFLKSSGKPKLKHGYTF.

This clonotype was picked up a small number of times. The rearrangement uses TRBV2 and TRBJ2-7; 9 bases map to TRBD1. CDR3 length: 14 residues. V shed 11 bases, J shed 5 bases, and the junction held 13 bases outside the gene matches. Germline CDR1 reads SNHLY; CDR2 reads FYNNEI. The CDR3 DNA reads TGTGCCGAAGGTGATGGACAGGGGTACCACGAGCAGTACTTC. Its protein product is CAEGDGQGYHEQYF.

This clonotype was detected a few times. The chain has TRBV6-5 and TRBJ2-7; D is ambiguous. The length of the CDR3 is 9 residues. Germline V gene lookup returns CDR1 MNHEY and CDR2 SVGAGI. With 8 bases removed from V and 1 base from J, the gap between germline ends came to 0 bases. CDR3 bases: TGTGCCAGCTCCTACGAGCAGTACTTC. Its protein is CASSYEQYF.

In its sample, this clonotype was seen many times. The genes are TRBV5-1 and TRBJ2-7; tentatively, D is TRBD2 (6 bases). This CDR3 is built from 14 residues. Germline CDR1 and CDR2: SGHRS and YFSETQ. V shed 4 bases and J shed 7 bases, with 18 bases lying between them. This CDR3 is CASSPERAEEEQYF. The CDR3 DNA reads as TGCGCCAGCAGCCCGGAGCGGGCCGAGGAAGAGCAGTACTTC.

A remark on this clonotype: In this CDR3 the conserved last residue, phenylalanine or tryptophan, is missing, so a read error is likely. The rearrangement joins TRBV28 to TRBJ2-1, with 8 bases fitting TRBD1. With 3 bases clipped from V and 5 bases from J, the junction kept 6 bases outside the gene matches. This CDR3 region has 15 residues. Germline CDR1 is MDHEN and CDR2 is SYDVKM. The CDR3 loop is CASSFEGRGHNEQFL. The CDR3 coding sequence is TGTGCCAGCAGTTTTGAGGGCAGGGGGCACAATGAGCAGTTCCTC.

CDR3 sequence (DNA): TGTGCCAGCAGCTTAGACGGACTCCTGGCGGAGACCCAGTACTTC. It yields the protein CASSLDGLLAETQYF. The chain couples TRBV7-2 to TRBJ2-5, with D perhaps matching TRBD2 (5 bases). Trimming stripped 1 base from V and 5 bases from J, with 14 bases between. Germline V lookup: CDR1 SGHTA, CDR2 FQGNSA. This CDR3 has 15 amino acids. The full variable domain, with the rest looked up from reference TRBV7-2 and TRBJ2-5, is GAGVSQSPSNKVTEKGKDVELRCDPISGHTALYWYRQSLGQGLEFLIYFQGNSAPDKSGLPSDRFSAERTGGSVSTLTIQRTQQEDSAVYLCASSLDGLLAETQYFGPGTRLLVL.

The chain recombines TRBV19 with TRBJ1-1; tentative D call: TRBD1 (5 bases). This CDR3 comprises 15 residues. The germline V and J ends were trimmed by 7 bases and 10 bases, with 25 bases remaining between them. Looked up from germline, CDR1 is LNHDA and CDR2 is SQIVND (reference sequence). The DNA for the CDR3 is TGTGCCAGTACCTCACGGGACTGGTACTGGGGTGGAGCTTTCTTT. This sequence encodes CASTSRDWYWGGAFF.

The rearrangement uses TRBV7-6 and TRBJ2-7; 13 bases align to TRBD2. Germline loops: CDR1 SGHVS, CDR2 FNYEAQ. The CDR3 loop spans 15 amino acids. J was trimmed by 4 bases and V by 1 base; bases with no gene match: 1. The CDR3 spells CASSLETSGGYEQYF. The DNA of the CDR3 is TGTGCCAGCAGCTTAGAGACTAGCGGGGGGTACGAGCAGTACTTC.

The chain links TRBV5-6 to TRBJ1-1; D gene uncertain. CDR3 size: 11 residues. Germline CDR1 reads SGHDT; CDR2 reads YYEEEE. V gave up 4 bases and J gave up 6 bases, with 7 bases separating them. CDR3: CASSRTAEAFF. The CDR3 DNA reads TGTGCCAGCAGCCGTACGGCTGAAGCTTTCTTT. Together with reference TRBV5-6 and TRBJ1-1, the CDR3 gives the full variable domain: DAGVTQSPTHLIKTRGQQVTLRCSPKSGHDTVSWYQQALGQGPQFIFQYYEEEERQRGNFPDRFSGHQFPNYSSELNVNALLLGDSALYLCASSRTAEAFFGQGTRLTVV.